This record concerns one T cell receptor (beta chain) sequence. V lost 4 bases and J lost 0, with 13 bases in between. Germline values: CDR1 LNHDA, CDR2 SQIVND (reference sequence). The CDR3 runs 17 residues. This table comes from immunoSEQ multiplex PCR, and its TCRdb copy is limited to in-frame clones, with some not included. The profile shows approximately 100,000 clones, 55% to 75% of them singletons. This record comes from a study of cytotoxic CD8 clonotypes in ibrutinib-treated CLL. Study at large: Partial response was seen in roughly 24 patients and complete response in 2; after median roughly six years, roughly 14 stayed remitted, roughly twelve progressed.

The material was PBMCs, obtained after 24 months of ibrutinib treatment. The receptor's source is a human donor with chronic lymphocytic leukemia. The rearrangement joins TRBV19 to TRBJ2-6; tentative D call: TRBD1 (5 bases). The CDR3 protein is CASSRTFKDSGANVLTF. The CDR3 nucleotides read TGTGCCAGTAGTAGGACATTCAAAGACTCTGGGGCCAACGTCCTGACTTTC.